A selection of T cell receptor beta chains follows, all from one sample in a study of blood T cell repertoires in COVID-19. TCRdb's table, derived via immunoSEQ multiplex PCR, lists solely in-frame clones and lacks some. The table includes some 290,000 clones, approximately 90% detected once. The specimen sequenced was PBMCs or T cells enriched from blood (not recorded which). The receptors come from a woman between 40 and 50 years old with acute COVID-19. The CDR3 runs from the conserved cysteine through the conserved F or W. A D gene is named only where the DNA matches it firmly. The listing skips clone size in some rows; elsewhere it reads once, few, many or a size class.

CDR3nt,CDR3aa,abundance,v_gene,d_gene,j_gene
TGTGCCAGCAGGCCAACAGGGGGGGCTGAAGCTTTCTTT,CASRPTGGAEAFF,NA,TRBV9,TRBD1,TRBJ1-1
TGTGCCAGCAGCTTAGTCGGGACAGGGGGGGGACCTAGGACAGATACGCAGTATTTT,CASSLVGTGGGPRTDTQYF,NA,TRBV7-8,TRBD1,TRBJ2-3
TGTGCCAGCAGCTTAGGGACTTCCTCCTACGAGCAGTACTTC,CASSLGTSSYEQYF,NA,TRBV7-2,NA,TRBJ2-7
TGTGCCAGCACCTCTTCCGCGGGGGCGCCGACAGATACGCAGTATTTT,CASTSSAGAPTDTQYF,once,TRBV7-9,NA,TRBJ2-3
TGTGCCAGCAGAGCAAGGACAGCGAACACTGAAGCTTTCTTT,CASRARTANTEAFF,NA,TRBV11-3,NA,TRBJ1-1
TGTGCCAGCAGTCGGACAGAAACTTTTAACTATGGCTACACCTTC,CASSRTETFNYGYTF,NA,TRBV2,NA,TRBJ1-2
TGTGCCACCAGTGAAGGTAGGACTAGCGGGGAAACAGATACGCAGTATTTT,CATSEGRTSGETDTQYF,NA,TRBV24-1,TRBD2,TRBJ2-3
TGCGCCAGCAGCCAAGATCGGGAATTAGGTAGCAGCCACTACAATGAGCAGTTCTTC,CASSQDRELGSSHYNEQFF,NA,TRBV4-3,NA,TRBJ2-1
TGTGCCAGCAGTTTGGCTGTGGACTTTGAAGCTTTCTTT,CASSLAVDFEAFF,NA,TRBV27,NA,TRBJ1-1
TGTGCCACCAGTGGAAGCCAGGGGGATGGGACTAGCAGGAACACCGGGGAGCTGTTTTTT,CATSGSQGDGTSRNTGELFF,few,TRBV24-1,TRBD2,TRBJ2-2
TGTGCCAGTAGTATTAAGGGGGAGACCGGGGAGCTGTTTTTT,CASSIKGETGELFF,NA,TRBV19,NA,TRBJ2-2
TGTGCCAGCAGCGTAGGGGGCCTTACTTACAATGAGCAGTTCTTC,CASSVGGLTYNEQFF,NA,TRBV9,NA,TRBJ2-1
TGTGCCACCAGTTCTAGCACAGATACGCAGTATTTT,CATSSSTDTQYF,NA,TRBV24-1,NA,TRBJ2-3
TGTGCCAGCAGTTTATACCGGGACAGGGAGAATCAGCCCCAGCATTTT,CASSLYRDRENQPQHF,once,TRBV28,TRBD1,TRBJ1-5
TGTGCCAGCAGCGTAGGGGTTGCGGGGGCCAAAGATACGCAGTATTTT,CASSVGVAGAKDTQYF,NA,TRBV9,NA,TRBJ2-3
TGTGCCAGCACCGGACAGACCAACACTGAAGCTTTCTTT,CASTGQTNTEAFF,NA,TRBV7-2,NA,TRBJ1-1
TGTGCCAGCAGCTTAGCGGGGGTTAGGGACAGGGGGCCCAATGAGCAGTTCTTC,CASSLAGVRDRGPNEQFF,NA,TRBV7-9,TRBD1,TRBJ2-1
TGTGCCAGCAGCTCCGGACAGGGCTCCATCTTC,CASSSGQGSIF,NA,TRBV5-6,TRBD1,TRBJ2-7
TGTGCCAGCTCACGGAACAGGAACACTGAAGCTTTCTTT,CASSRNRNTEAFF,NA,TRBV18,NA,TRBJ1-1
TGCGCCAGCAGCCGCCTGGGAGGACAGGGCGTGGTCGACACTGAAGCTTTCTTT,CASSRLGGQGVVDTEAFF,NA,TRBV5-1,TRBD1,TRBJ1-1
TGTGCCAGCAGGTACCAGGGGCCCTATGGCTACACCTTC,CASRYQGPYGYTF,NA,TRBV6-2/TRBV6-3,NA,TRBJ1-2
TGCGCCAGCACCAACGACCAGGGCCCCTACGAGCAGTACTTC,CASTNDQGPYEQYF,NA,TRBV5-1,NA,TRBJ2-7
TGTGCCAGCAGTGCGGGGGTTTCCTACGAGCAGTACTTC,CASSAGVSYEQYF,NA,TRBV12-3/TRBV12-4,TRBD2,TRBJ2-7
TGTGCCAGCTCCTACACTAGCGGGGCCCAAGAGACCCAGTACTTC,CASSYTSGAQETQYF,NA,TRBV18,TRBD2,TRBJ2-5
TGTGCCAGCAGTCGGAATGAGCAGTTCTTC,CASSRNEQFF,NA,TRBV28,NA,TRBJ2-1
TGCGCCAGCAGCCAAGATTTTCCTAGCGGGAACACCGGGGAGCTGTTTTTT,CASSQDFPSGNTGELFF,NA,TRBV4-3,TRBD2,TRBJ2-2
TGTGCTAGTGGTTTGTTTTTGGCCGGGACAAGCCTTTATGGCTACACCTTC,CASGLFLAGTSLYGYTF,NA,TRBV12-5,NA,TRBJ1-2
TGTGCCAGCAGAAGACAGGGGGCGCTGGGGCAGTACTTC,CASRRQGALGQYF,NA,TRBV6-5,TRBD1,TRBJ2-7
TGCGCCAGCAGCTTGGCTTTGGACTCCGGGAGAACTGAAGCTTTCTTT,CASSLALDSGRTEAFF,NA,TRBV5-1,NA,TRBJ1-1
TGTGCCAGCAGTTCAAACCGGGACACCAACACCGGGGAGCTGTTTTTT,CASSSNRDTNTGELFF,NA,TRBV28,NA,TRBJ2-2
TGTGCCAGCAGTTTCCCAGGGGGTAGGGGCTACACCTTC,CASSFPGGRGYTF,NA,TRBV6-5,TRBD1,TRBJ1-2
TGCGCCAGCAGCCTGTCGGCGGGGGGCAATGAGCAGTTCTTC,CASSLSAGGNEQFF,NA,TRBV4-1,TRBD2,TRBJ2-1
TGCGCCAGCAGCCCCCAGGGGTTTGATACTGAAGCTTTCTTT,CASSPQGFDTEAFF,NA,TRBV4-3,NA,TRBJ1-1
TGTGCCAGCAGCTTAGGGAGCTCTGGAAACACCATATATTTT,CASSLGSSGNTIYF,NA,TRBV7-2,NA,TRBJ1-3
TGCGCCAGCAGCTTGAGCGGGCAGGGCTATGGCTACACCTTC,CASSLSGQGYGYTF,NA,TRBV5-1,NA,TRBJ1-2
TGTGCCAGCAGTCTACAGGTTAACTATGGCTACACCTTC,CASSLQVNYGYTF,NA,TRBV27,NA,TRBJ1-2
TGTGCCAGCAGCTTAGCGGGCCCCAAAGAGACCCAGTACTTC,CASSLAGPKETQYF,NA,TRBV7-2,NA,TRBJ2-5
TGTGCCACCCGGCGGGGGGGGTGGGCAGATACGCAGTATTTT,CATRRGGWADTQYF,NA,TRBV28,TRBD2,TRBJ2-3
TGCAGCACCCGGTCGGAGGGGCTGGGCTATGGCTACACCTTC,CSTRSEGLGYGYTF,NA,TRBV29-1,NA,TRBJ1-2
TGTGCCACGTCCGGGACAGGGGGCTTGAGAGGGCAGTTCTTC,CATSGTGGLRGQFF,NA,TRBV7-9,TRBD1,TRBJ2-1
TGTGCCTGGAACCCGACAGGGATTGGCGAGCAGTACTTC,CAWNPTGIGEQYF,NA,TRBV30,TRBD1,TRBJ2-7
TGTGCCACCAGCAGAGGGGGGACTAGCGGCTCCTACAATGAGCAGTTCTTC,CATSRGGTSGSYNEQFF,NA,TRBV15,TRBD2,TRBJ2-1
TGTGCCAGTAGTTATCGGGGGTCGTACAATGAGCAGTTCTTC,CASSYRGSYNEQFF,NA,TRBV19,NA,TRBJ2-1
TGTGCCAGCAGCCAAGTACCTAGCGGGACCAACCCCGAGCAGTACTTC,CASSQVPSGTNPEQYF,NA,TRBV3-1/TRBV3-2,TRBD2,TRBJ2-7
TGTGCCAGCAAAACCGGGACAGGGGGTGGCTATGGCTACACCTTC,CASKTGTGGGYGYTF,NA,TRBV28,TRBD1,TRBJ1-2
TGTGCCAGCAGCTTAGAACTAGCGGGGCCCTACGAGCAGTACTTC,CASSLELAGPYEQYF,NA,TRBV7-2,TRBD2,TRBJ2-7
TGTGCCAGCAGTCAAGGTGTAAAGGGGGGGACAGATACGCAGTATTTT,CASSQGVKGGTDTQYF,NA,TRBV3-1/TRBV3-2,NA,TRBJ2-3
TGTGCCACCAGCAACCAGAAACCGGGACAGGGTTGGGGTAAGCCCCAGCATTTT,CATSNQKPGQGWGKPQHF,few,TRBV15,TRBD1,TRBJ1-5
TGCGCCAGCAGCCAAGATCGCCAGGGGCTCGGCACCGGGGAGCTGTTTTTT,CASSQDRQGLGTGELFF,NA,TRBV4-1,NA,TRBJ2-2